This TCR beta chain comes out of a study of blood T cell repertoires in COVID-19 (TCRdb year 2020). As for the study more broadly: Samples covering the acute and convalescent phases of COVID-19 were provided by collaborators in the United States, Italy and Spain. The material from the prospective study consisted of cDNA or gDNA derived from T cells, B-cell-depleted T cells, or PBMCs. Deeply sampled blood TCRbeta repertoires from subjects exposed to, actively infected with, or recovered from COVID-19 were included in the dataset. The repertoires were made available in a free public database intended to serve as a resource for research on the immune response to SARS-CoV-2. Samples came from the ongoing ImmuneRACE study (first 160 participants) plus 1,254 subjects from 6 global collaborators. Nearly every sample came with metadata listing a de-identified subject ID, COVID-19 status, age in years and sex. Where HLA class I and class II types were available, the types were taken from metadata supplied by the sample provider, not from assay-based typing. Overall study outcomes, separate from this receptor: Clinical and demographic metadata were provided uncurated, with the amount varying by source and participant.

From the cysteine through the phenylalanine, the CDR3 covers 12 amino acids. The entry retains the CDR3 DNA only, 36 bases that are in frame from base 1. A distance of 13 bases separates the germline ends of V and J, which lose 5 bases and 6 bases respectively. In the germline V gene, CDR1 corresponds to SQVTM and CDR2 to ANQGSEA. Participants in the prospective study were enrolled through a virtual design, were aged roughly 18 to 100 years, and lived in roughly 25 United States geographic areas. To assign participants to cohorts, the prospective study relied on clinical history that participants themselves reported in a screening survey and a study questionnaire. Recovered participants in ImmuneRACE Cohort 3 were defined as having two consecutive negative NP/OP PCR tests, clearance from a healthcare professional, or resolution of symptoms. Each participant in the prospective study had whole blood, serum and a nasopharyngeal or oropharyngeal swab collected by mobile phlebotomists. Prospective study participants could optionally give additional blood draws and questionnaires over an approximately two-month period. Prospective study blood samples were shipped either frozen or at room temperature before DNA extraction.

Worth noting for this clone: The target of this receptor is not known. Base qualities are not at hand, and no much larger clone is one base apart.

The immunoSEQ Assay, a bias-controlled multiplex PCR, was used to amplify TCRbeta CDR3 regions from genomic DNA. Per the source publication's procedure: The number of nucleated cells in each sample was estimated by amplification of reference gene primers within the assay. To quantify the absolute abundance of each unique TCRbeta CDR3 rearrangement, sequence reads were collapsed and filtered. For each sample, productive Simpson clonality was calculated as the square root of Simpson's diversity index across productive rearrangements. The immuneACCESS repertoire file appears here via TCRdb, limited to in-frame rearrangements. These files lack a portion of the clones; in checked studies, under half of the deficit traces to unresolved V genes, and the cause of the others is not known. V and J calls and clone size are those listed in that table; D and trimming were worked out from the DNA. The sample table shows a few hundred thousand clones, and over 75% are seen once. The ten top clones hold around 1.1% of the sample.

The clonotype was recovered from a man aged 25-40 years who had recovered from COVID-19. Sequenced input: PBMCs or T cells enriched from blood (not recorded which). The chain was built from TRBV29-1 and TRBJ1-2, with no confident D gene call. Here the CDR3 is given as CSVPGKIDGYTF. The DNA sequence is TGCAGCGTTCCCGGGAAAATAGATGGCTACACCTTC.